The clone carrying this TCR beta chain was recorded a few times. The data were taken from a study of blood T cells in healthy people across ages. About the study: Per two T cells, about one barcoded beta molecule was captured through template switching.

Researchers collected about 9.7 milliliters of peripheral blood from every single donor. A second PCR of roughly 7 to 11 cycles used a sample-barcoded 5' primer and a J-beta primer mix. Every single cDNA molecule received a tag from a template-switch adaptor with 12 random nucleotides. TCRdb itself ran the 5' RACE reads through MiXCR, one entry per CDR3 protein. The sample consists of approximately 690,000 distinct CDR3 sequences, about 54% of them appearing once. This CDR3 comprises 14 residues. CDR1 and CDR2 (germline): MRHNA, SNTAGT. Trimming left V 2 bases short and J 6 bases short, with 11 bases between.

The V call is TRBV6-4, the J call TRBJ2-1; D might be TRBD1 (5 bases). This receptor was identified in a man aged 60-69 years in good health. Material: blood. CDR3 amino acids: CASSDRGIGNEQFF. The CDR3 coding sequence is TGTGCCAGCAGTGACAGGGGAATTGGCAATGAGCAGTTCTTC.